Given below is one T cell receptor (beta chain) in context. This sample was taken from a study of shared clonotypes between healthy human individuals. Study information: The donors, a couple of women and a few men, were aged 18 to 49.

As processed by the authors: Filtering of immunoSEQ junctional sequences could not match full-length read filtering. The table came from immunoSEQ multiplex PCR; TCRdb's copy has only in-frame clones and leaves some out. That table supplies the V and J calls and clone size; D and trimming were determined from the DNA. The top ten hold over 1% of the sample, which has about 1.5 million clones, roughly 95% seen once. The trim removed 6 bases at V and 3 bases at J, leaving 9 bases unmatched. The germline V gene encodes CDR1 SQVTM and CDR2 ANQGSEA. The CDR3 consists of 15 residues. V is TRBV29-1 and J is TRBJ2-1, with 9 bases aligning to TRBD2. The clonotype was recovered from a man aged 25 to 45 in good health. The sample taken for sequencing was naive CD4+ T cells sorted from blood. The subset here: CD45RA+ positively selected. The CDR3 DNA sequence: TGCAGCGTCCTCCCGACTAGCGGCAACTACAATGAGCAGTTCTTC. Translation gives CSVLPTSGNYNEQFF.